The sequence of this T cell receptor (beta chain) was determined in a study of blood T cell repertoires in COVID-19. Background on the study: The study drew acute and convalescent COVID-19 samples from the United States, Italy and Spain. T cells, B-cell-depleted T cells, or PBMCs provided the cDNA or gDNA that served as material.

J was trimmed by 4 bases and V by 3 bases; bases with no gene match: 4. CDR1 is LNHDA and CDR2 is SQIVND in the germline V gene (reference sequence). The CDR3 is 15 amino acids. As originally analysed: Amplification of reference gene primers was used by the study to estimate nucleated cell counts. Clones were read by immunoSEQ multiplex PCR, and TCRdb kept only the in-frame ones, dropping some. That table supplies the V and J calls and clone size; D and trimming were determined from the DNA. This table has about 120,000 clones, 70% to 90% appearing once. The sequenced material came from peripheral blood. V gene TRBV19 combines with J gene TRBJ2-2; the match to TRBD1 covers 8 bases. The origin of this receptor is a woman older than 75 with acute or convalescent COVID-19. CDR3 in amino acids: CASSIWTGRTGELFF. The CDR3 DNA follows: TGTGCCAGTAGTATTTGGACAGGGCGCACCGGGGAGCTGTTTTTT.